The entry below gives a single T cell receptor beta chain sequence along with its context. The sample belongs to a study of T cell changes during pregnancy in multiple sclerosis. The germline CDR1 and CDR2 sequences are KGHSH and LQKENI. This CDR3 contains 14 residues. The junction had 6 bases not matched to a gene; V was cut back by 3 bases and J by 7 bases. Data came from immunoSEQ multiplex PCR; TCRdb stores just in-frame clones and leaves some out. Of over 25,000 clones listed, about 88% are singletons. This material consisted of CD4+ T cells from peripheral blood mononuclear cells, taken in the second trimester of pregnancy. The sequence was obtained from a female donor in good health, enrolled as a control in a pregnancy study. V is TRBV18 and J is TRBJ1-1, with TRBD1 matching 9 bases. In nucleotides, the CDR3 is TGTGCCAGCTCACCGGTGGGACAGGGACTTGAAGCTTTCTTT. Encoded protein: CASSPVGQGLEAFF.